Below are 15 T cell receptor beta chains sequenced from a single sample in a study of vaccination and CD4 T cells after COVID-19. The Oncomine TCR Beta short-read assay was applied to DNA of cultured CD4+ T cells. TCRdb re-called the PCR reads with MiXCR, one entry per CDR3 protein. The sample records 13,000 to 15,000 distinct CDR3 sequences, about 40% being singletons. Regarding treatment: approximately nine-day PBMC culture with coronavirus spike peptide pools or control peptides (ViraFEST assay). The antigens of these receptors remain unknown. Sequenced input: CD4+ T cells from blood, cultured in vitro. The receptors derive from a human donor who had recovered from COVID-19.

This chain joins TRBV6-1 and TRBJ2-1, with D perhaps TRBD1 (6 bases). This CDR3 contains 13 residues. CDR1 and CDR2 (germline): MNHNS, SASEGT. V gave up 5 bases and J gave up 6 bases, with 11 bases separating them. The CDR3 region is CASSKQGSNEQFF. CDR3 nucleotides: TGTGCCAGCAGTAAACAGGGAAGCAATGAGCAGTTCTTC.

For the CDR3, the DNA is TGTGCCACCAGTGATTTACCGGGGGGACTTAGCACAGATACGCAGTATTTT. Amino acid sequence: CATSDLPGGLSTDTQYF. The chain couples TRBV24-1 to TRBJ2-3; the match to TRBD2 covers 7 bases. Germline assignment: CDR1 KGHDR and CDR2 SFDVKD. V lost 1 base to trimming and J lost 0 bases; unmatched junction nucleotides: 6. This CDR3 comprises 17 residues.

This chain links TRBV5-8 with TRBJ1-5, with 7 positions matching TRBD1. The J segment lost 6 bases and the V segment lost 4 bases, leaving 10 bases of the junction unmatched. This CDR3 has 15 amino acids. Germline lookup yields CDR1 SGHTS and CDR2 YDEGEE. The CDR3 coding sequence is TGTGCCAGCAGCCGGGGGGAGGCAGGGGGTCAGCCCCAGCATTTT. Translated: CASSRGEAGGQPQHF.

Written as DNA, the CDR3 is TGTGCCACAGATACAGGGGACCGGAACACTGAAGCTTTCTTT. Translated, it gives CATDTGDRNTEAFF. The genes are TRBV10-3 and TRBJ1-1, with TRBD1 identical over 7 bases. This CDR3 spans 14 amino acids. V dropped 10 bases and J dropped 1; count of bases not matched to a gene: 9. Per germline, CDR1 ENHRY and CDR2 SYGVKD.

The rearrangement links TRBV12-3 or TRBV12-4 to TRBJ2-2; unclear D gene. CDR3 length: 11 residues. With 7 bases removed from V and 4 bases from J, the gap between germline ends came to 4 bases. The DNA for the CDR3 is TGTGCCAGCACTAGCACCGGGGAGCTGTTTTTT. Protein product: CASTSTGELFF.

The V and J genes are TRBV19 and TRBJ1-3; no clear D. The CDR3 runs 16 residues. Trimming took 1 base from V and 4 from J, leaving 14 bases between them. CDR1 and CDR2 from the germline V gene are LNHDA and SQIVND (reference sequence). CDR3 bases: TGTGCCAGTAGTATAGGGTCGCTGGTCTCCGGAAACACCATATATTTT. Translating gives CASSIGSLVSGNTIYF. Looking up the rest from reference TRBV19 and TRBJ1-3 gives the full variable domain: DGGITQSPKYLFRKEGQNVTLSCEQNLNHDAMYWYRQDPGQGLRLIYYSQIVNDFQKGDIAEGYSVSREKKESFPLTVTSAQKNPTAFYLCASSIGSLVSGNTIYFGEGSWLTVV.

The rearrangement uses TRBV20-1 and TRBJ2-5; D ambiguous. The V end was cut by 3 bases, the J end by 0 bases, with 11 bases between. This CDR3 is built from 14 residues. Germline V CDR1 and CDR2: DFQATT, SNEGSKA (reference sequence). The CDR3 is CSASPGWYQETQYF. In nucleotides, the CDR3 is TGCAGTGCTAGTCCGGGTTGGTACCAAGAGACCCAGTACTTC.

The V and J genes are TRBV12-3 or TRBV12-4 and TRBJ1-1; 10 nucleotides align to TRBD1. J lost 4 bases, V lost 5 bases, and 7 bases had no gene match. The CDR3 has 15 residues. Here the CDR3 reads CASSPMGQGFTEAFF. The CDR3 DNA is TGTGCCAGCAGTCCCATGGGACAGGGGTTCACTGAAGCTTTCTTT.

The genes are TRBV11-2 and TRBJ2-1; 9 nucleotides line up with TRBD2. Germline V gene lookup returns CDR1 SGHAT and CDR2 FQNNGV. The CDR3 totals 15 residues. The trim removed 2 bases at V and 3 bases at J, leaving 2 bases unmatched. CDR3 coding DNA: TGTGCCAGCAGCTTATTAGCGGGGGTCTACAATGAGCAGTTCTTC. Its translation: CASSLLAGVYNEQFF.

The chain employs TRBV20-1 and TRBJ1-2; D is possibly TRBD1 (5 bases). Germline CDR1 reads DFQATT; CDR2 reads SNEGSKA (reference sequence). There are 14 residues in the CDR3. The V end was cut by 0 bases, the J end by 8 bases, with 16 bases between. CDR3 sequence (DNA): TGCAGTGCTAGAGATCGTATGGGGGTGAGAGGCTACACCTTC. It specifies CSARDRMGVRGYTF.

This clonotype has just a few counts. V is TRBV4-1 and J is TRBJ1-1; the D gene is possibly TRBD1 (5 bases). Germline CDR1 reads MGHRA; CDR2 reads YSYEKL. Trimming took 1 base from V and 8 from J, leaving 11 bases between them. The CDR3 is made up of 13 amino acids. The CDR3 DNA reads TGCGCCAGCAGCCAAGTCCAGGGTGGCGAAGCTTTCTTT. The encoded protein is CASSQVQGGEAFF.

The sample holds a few counts of this clonotype. CDR3 in amino acids: CASSILTQGLNTEAFF. CDR3 DNA: TGTGCCAGTAGTATACTAACCCAGGGCTTGAACACTGAAGCTTTCTTT. The J gene is TRBJ1-1, the V gene TRBV19; the D gene is possibly TRBD1 (5 bases). Germline V gives CDR1 LNHDA, CDR2 SQIVND (reference sequence). The ends were cut back, 2 bases at V and 0 bases at J, with 13 bases in the middle. The CDR3 is made up of 16 amino acids.

V is TRBV9 and J is TRBJ2-2, with TRBD1 identical over 7 bases. The CDR3 has 15 residues. J was trimmed by 4 bases and V by 3 bases; bases with no gene match: 6. Germline V lookup: CDR1 SGDLS, CDR2 YYNGEE. CDR3 sequence (DNA): TGTGCCAGCAGCGCGAGTACAGGGGCCACCGGGGAGCTGTTTTTT. This encodes CASSASTGATGELFF.

The V call is TRBV12-3 or TRBV12-4, the J call TRBJ2-3; TRBD2 aligns across 12 bases. This CDR3 contains 18 residues. V lost 1 base, J lost 2 bases, and 7 bases stayed unmatched. This chain's CDR3 is CASSLGGLAGSYTDTQYF. Here the CDR3 DNA reads TGTGCCAGCAGTTTAGGAGGACTAGCGGGGAGTTACACAGATACGCAGTATTTT.

The sample holds a few counts of this clonotype. The CDR3 region has the DNA TGTGCCAGCGGGGACAGGGCGAAGAACACTGAAGCTTTCTTT. It codes for CASGDRAKNTEAFF. The V and J genes are TRBV6-1 and TRBJ1-1; 9 bases line up with TRBD1. After removal of 8 bases from V and 1 base from J, the junction contained 5 bases not matched to a gene. Germline-derived CDR1 and CDR2 are MNHNS and SASEGT. The CDR3 covers 14 residues.